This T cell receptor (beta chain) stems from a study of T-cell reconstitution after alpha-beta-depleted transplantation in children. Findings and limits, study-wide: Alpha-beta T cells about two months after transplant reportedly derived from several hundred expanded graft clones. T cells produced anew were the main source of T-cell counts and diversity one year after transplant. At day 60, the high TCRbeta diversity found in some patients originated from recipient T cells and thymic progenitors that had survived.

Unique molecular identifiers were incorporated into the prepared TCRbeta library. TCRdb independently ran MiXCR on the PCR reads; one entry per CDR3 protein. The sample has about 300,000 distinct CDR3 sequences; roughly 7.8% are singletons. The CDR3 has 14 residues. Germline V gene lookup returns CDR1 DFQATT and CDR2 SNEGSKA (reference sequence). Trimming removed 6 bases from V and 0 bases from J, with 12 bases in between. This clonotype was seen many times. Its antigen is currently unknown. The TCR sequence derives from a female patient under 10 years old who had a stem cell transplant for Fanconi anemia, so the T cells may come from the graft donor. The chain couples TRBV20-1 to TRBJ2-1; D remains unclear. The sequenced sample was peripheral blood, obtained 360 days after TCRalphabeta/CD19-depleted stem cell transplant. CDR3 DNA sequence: TGCAGTGCAAGGGCACTAAGCTCCTACAATGAGCAGTTCTTC. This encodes CSARALSSYNEQFF.